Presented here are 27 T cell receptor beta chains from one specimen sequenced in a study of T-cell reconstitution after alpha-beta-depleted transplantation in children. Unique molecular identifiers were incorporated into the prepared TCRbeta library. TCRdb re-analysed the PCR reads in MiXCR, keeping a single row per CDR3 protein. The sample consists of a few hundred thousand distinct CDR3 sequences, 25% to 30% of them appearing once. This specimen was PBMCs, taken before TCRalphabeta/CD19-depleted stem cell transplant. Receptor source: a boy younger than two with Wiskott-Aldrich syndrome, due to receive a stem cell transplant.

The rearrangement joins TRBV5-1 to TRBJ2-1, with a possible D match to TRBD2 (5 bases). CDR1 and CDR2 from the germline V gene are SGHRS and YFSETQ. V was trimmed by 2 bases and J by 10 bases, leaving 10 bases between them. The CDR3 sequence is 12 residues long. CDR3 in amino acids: CASSFRGLEQFF. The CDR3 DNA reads TGCGCCAGCAGCTTTCGGGGATTGGAGCAGTTCTTC.

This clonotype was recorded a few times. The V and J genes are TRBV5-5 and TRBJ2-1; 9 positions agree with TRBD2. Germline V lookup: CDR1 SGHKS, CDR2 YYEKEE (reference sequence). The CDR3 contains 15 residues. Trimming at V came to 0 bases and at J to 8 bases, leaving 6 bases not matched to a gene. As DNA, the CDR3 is TGTGCCAGCAGCTTGGCGCCTAGCGGGATCTATGAGCAGTTCTTC. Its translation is CASSLAPSGIYEQFF.

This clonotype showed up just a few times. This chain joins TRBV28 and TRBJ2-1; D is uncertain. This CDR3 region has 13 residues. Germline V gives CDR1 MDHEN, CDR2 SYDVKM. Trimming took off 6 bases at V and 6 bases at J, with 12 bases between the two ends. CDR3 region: CASSRPVSNEQFF. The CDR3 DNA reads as TGTGCCAGCAGCCGCCCGGTGAGCAATGAGCAGTTCTTC.

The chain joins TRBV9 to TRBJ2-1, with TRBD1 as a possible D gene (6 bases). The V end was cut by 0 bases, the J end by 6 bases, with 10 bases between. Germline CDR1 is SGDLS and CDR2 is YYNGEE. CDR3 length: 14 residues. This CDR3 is CASSVGGQPNEQFF. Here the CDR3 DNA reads TGTGCCAGCAGCGTAGGAGGACAGCCCAATGAGCAGTTCTTC. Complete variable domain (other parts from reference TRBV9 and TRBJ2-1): DSGVTQTPKHLITATGQRVTLRCSPRSGDLSVYWYQQSLDQGLQFLIQYYNGEERAKGNILERFSAQQFPDLHSELNLSSLELGDSALYFCASSVGGQPNEQFFGPGTRLTVL.

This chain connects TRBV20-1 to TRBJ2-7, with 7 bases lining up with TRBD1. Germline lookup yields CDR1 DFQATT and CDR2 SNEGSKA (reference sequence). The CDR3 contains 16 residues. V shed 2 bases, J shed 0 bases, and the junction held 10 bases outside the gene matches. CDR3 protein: CSARRPWDSSSYEQYF. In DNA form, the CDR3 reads TGCAGTGCTAGACGTCCGTGGGACAGTAGCTCCTACGAGCAGTACTTC.

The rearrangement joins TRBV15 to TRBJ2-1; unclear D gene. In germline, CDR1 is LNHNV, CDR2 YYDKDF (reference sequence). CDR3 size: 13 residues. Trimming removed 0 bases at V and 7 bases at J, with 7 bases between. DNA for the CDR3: TGTGCCACCAGCAGAGATTTGGGGAATGAGCAGTTCTTC. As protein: CATSRDLGNEQFF. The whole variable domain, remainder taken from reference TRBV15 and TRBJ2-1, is DAMVIQNPRYQVTQFGKPVTLSCSQTLNHNVMYWYQQKSSQAPKLLFHYYDKDFNNEADTPDNFQSRRPNTSFCFLDIRSPGLGDTAMYLCATSRDLGNEQFFGPGTRLTVL.

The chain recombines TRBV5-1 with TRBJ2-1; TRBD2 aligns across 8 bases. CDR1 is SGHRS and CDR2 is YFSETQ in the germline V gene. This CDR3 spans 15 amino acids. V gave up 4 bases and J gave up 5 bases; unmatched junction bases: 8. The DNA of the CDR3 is TGCGCCAGCAGCCCTTATGGACTAGCCGACAATGAGCAGTTCTTC. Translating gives CASSPYGLADNEQFF.

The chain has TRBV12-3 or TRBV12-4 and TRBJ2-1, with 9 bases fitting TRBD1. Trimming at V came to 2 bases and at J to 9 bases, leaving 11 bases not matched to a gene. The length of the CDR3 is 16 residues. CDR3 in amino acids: CASSLRGDRVSGEQFF. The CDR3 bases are TGTGCCAGCAGTTTACGTGGGGACAGGGTCAGTGGTGAGCAGTTCTTC.

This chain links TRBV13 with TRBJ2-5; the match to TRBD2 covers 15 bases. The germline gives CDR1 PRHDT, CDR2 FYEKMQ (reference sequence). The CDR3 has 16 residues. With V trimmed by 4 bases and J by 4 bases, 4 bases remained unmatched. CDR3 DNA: TGTGCCAGCAGCTACCAGGGACTAGCGGGAGGAGAGACCCAGTACTTC. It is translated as CASSYQGLAGGETQYF.

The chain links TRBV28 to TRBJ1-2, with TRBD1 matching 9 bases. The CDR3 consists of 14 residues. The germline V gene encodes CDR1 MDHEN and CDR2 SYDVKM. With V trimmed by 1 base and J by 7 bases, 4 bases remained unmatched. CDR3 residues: CASSLLGQGSGYTF. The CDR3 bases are TGTGCCAGCAGTTTATTGGGACAGGGATCTGGCTACACCTTC.

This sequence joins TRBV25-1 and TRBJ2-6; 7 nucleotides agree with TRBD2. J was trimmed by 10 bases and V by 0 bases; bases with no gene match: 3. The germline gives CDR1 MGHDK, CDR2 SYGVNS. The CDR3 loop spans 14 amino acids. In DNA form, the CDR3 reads TGTGCCAGCAGTGAATATGAAGCGGGGAACGTCCTGACTTTC. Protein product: CASSEYEAGNVLTF.

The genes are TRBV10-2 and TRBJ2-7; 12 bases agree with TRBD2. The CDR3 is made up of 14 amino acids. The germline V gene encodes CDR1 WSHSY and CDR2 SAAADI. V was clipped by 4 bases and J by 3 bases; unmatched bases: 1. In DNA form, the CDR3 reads TGCGCCAGCAGTGGGACTAGCGGGGTCTACGAGCAGTACTTC. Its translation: CASSGTSGVYEQYF.

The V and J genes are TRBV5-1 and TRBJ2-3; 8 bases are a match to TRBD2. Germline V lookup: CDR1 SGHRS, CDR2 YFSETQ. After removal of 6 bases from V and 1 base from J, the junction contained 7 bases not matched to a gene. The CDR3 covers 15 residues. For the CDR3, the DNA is TGCGCCAGCAACCGAGCGGGAGTTGGCACAGATACGCAGTATTTT. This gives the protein CASNRAGVGTDTQYF.

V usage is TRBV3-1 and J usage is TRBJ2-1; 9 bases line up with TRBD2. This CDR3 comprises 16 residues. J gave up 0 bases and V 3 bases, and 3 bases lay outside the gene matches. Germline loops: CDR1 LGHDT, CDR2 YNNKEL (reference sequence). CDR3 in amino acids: CASSQTSGSSYNEQFF. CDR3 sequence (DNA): TGTGCCAGCAGCCAGACTAGCGGAAGCTCCTACAATGAGCAGTTCTTC.

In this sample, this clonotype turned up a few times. DNA for the CDR3: TGTGCCAGCAGCTTGGACCCCGGGACAGGGAGGAATGAGCAGTTCTTC. Protein sequence: CASSLDPGTGRNEQFF. This chain joins TRBV5-5 and TRBJ2-1; 9 positions agree with TRBD1. There are 16 residues in the CDR3. V shed 0 bases and J 7 bases; nucleotides not matched to a gene: 8. Germline CDR1 SGHKS, CDR2 YYEKEE (reference sequence). The variable domain in full, with the rest retrieved from reference TRBV5-5 and TRBJ2-1, is DAGVTQSPTHLIKTRGQQVTLRCSPISGHKSVSWYQQVLGQGPQFIFQYYEKEERGRGNFPDRFSARQFPNYSSELNVNALLLGDSALYLCASSLDPGTGRNEQFFGPGTRLTVL.

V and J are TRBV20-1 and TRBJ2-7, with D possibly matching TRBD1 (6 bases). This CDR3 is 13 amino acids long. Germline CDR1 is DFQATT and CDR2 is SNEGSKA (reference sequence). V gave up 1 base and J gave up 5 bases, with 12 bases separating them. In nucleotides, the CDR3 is TGCAGTGCTAGAGGGGGCAGGGGCCACGAGCAGTACTTC. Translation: CSARGGRGHEQYF.

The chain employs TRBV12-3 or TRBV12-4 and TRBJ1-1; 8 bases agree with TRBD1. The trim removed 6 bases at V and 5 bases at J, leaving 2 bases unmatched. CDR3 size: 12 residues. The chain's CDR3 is CASRQGGTEAFF. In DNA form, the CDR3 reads TGTGCCAGCAGACAGGGGGGGACTGAAGCTTTCTTT.

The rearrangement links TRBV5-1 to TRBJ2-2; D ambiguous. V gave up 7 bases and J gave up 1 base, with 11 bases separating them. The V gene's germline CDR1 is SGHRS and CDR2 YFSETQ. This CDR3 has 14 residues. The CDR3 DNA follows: TGCGCCAGCGACCCCGGCTTGAACACCGGGGAGCTGTTTTTT. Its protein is CASDPGLNTGELFF.

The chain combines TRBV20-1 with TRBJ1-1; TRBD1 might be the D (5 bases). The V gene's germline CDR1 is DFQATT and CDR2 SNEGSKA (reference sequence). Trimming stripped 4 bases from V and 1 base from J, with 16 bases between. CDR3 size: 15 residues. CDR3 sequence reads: CSAIWGGGWNTEAFF. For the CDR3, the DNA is TGCAGTGCTATCTGGGGGGGAGGTTGGAACACTGAAGCTTTCTTT.

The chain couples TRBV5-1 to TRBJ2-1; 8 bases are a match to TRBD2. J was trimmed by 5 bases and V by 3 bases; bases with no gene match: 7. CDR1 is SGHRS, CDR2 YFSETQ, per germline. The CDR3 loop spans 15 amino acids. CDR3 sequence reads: CASSSLAGRHNEQFF. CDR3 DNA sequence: TGCGCCAGCAGCTCGTTAGCGGGACGGCACAATGAGCAGTTCTTC. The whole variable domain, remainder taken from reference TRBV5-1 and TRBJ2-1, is KAGVTQTPRYLIKTRGQQVTLSCSPISGHRSVSWYQQTPGQGLQFLFEYFSETQRNKGNFPGRFSGRQFSNSRSEMNVSTLELGDSALYLCASSSLAGRHNEQFFGPGTRLTVL.

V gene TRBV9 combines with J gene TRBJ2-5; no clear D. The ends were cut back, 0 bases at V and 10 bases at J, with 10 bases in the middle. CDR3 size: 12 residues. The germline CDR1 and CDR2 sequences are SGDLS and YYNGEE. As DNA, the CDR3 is TGTGCCAGCAGCGTAGCTTTCGGGCGCCAGTACTTC. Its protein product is CASSVAFGRQYF. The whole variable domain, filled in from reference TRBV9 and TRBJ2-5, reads DSGVTQTPKHLITATGQRVTLRCSPRSGDLSVYWYQQSLDQGLQFLIQYYNGEERAKGNILERFSAQQFPDLHSELNLSSLELGDSALYFCASSVAFGRQYFGPGTRLLVL.

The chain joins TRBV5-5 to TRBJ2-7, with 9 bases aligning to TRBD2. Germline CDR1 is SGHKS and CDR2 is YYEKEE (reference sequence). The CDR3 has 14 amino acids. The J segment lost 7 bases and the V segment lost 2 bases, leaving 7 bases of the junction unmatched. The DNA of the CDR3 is TGTGCCAGCAGCTTAGCGGGAGGCCTCCAGGAGCAGTACTTC. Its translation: CASSLAGGLQEQYF.

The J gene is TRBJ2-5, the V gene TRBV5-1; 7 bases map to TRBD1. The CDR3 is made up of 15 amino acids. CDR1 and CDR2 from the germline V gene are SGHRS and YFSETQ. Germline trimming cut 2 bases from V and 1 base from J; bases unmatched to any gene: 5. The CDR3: CASSFGTVLQETQYF. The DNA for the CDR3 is TGCGCCAGCAGCTTCGGGACAGTCCTCCAAGAGACCCAGTACTTC.

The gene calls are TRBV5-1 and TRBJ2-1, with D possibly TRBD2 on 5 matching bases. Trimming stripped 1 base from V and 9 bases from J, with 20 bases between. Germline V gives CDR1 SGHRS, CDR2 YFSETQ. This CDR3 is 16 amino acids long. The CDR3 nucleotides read TGCGCCAGCAGCTTGCTTACGGGGAGCCATGGTCCTGAGCAGTTCTTC. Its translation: CASSLLTGSHGPEQFF.

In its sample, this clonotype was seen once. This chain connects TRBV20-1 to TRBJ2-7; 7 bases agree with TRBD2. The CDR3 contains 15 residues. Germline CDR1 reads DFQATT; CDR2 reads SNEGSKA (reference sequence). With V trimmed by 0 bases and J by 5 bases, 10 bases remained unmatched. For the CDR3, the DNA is TGCAGTGCTAGAGATTTCGAGCTAGCGGAAGACGAGCAGTACTTC. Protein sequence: CSARDFELAEDEQYF.

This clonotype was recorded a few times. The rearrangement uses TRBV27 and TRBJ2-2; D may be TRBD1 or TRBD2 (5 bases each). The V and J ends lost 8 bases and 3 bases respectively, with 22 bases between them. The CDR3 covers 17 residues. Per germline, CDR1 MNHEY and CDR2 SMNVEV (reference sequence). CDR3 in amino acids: CASRYQRGALYTGELFF. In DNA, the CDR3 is TGTGCCAGCCGCTACCAACGAGGGGCCTTATACACCGGGGAGCTGTTTTTT.

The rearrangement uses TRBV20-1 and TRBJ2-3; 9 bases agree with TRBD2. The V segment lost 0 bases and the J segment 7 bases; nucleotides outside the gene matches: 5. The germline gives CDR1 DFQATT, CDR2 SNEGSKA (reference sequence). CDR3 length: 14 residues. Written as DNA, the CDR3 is TGCAGTGCTAGAGATAGAAGCGGGAGGAATACGCAGTATTTT. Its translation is CSARDRSGRNTQYF.